The sequence of this T cell receptor beta chain was determined in a study of blood T cell repertoires in COVID-19. Study information: Researchers got acute and convalescent COVID-19 samples from the United States, Italy and Spain. The cDNA or gDNA used as material had been derived from T cells, B-cell-depleted T cells, or PBMCs.

Clinical history reported by participants formed the basis on which cohorts were assigned. Within the 2 weeks before study entry, each person in the exposed group met a COVID-19 case. This clone occurred once. Produced via immunoSEQ multiplex PCR; TCRdb's table is partial and in-frame only. This table has more than 300,000 clones, approximately 91% appearing once. The source of this sequence is a woman in her forties who had been exposed to COVID-19. Sequences were obtained from PBMCs or T cells enriched from blood (not recorded which).

Here the CDR3 DNA reads TGTGCCAGCCCCTCGCCAGGCCTATATGGCTACACCTTC. It is translated as CASPSPGLYGYTF. This chain uses TRBV2 with TRBJ1-2; D remains ambiguous. The CDR3 covers 13 residues. Germline CDR1 SNHLY, CDR2 FYNNEI. V was cut by 8 bases and J by 5 bases, with 15 bases left in between.